Listed here are 30 T cell receptor beta chains from one sample, sequenced in a study of blood T cell repertoires in COVID-19. Profiling relied on immunoSEQ multiplex PCR, and the TCRdb table lists in-frame clones only, not all of them. The data contain fewer than 450,000 clones, around 91% of them singletons. The material sequenced was PBMCs or T cells enriched from blood (not recorded which). The receptors originated from a man younger than 35 who had recovered from COVID-19.

This chain uses TRBV11-1 with TRBJ2-1; maybe TRBD2 (5 bases). The CDR3 runs to 11 residues. The V and J ends lost 4 bases and 11 bases respectively, with 9 bases between them. Germline values: CDR1 SGHAT, CDR2 FQDESV (reference sequence). CDR3 sequence (DNA): TGTGCCAGCAGCTCAGGACTGAAGCAGTTCTTC. Its protein is CASSSGLKQFF.

CDR3 DNA sequence: TGTGCCAGCACCCCGGGACAGGGATCTCAGCCCCAGCATTTT. Protein sequence: CASTPGQGSQPQHF. The chain recombines TRBV6-5 with TRBJ1-5, with 9 bases that match TRBD1. Germline CDR1 is MNHEY and CDR2 is SVGAGI. V lost 7 bases, J lost 6 bases, and 7 bases stayed unmatched. This CDR3 spans 14 amino acids.

V and J are TRBV2 and TRBJ1-1; TRBD1 matches 7 bases. From germline, CDR1 is SNHLY and CDR2 FYNNEI. The CDR3 spans 13 residues. Trimming took 7 bases from V and 3 from J; bases not matched to a gene: 5. CDR3 sequence reads: CASTNDRDTEAFF. Here the CDR3 DNA reads TGTGCCAGCACTAACGACAGGGACACTGAAGCTTTCTTT. The full variable domain, with the rest looked up from reference TRBV2 and TRBJ1-1, is EPEVTQTPSHQVTQMGQEVILRCVPISNHLYFYWYRQILGQKVEFLVSFYNNEISEKSEIFDDQFSVERPDGSNFTLKIRSTKLEDSAMYFCASTNDRDTEAFFGQGTRLTVV.

The CDR3 DNA reads as TGTGCCAGCAGTGAAATTAGCGGGAGAACGCAGTATTTT. Translation gives CASSEISGRTQYF. The chain employs TRBV6-1 and TRBJ2-3; 9 bases are a match to TRBD2. The CDR3 has 13 amino acids. In germline, CDR1 is MNHNS, CDR2 SASEGT. J lost 9 bases, V lost 2 bases, and 3 bases had no gene match.

The chain has TRBV7-9 and TRBJ1-2, with 8 bases matching TRBD1. Trimming cost V 5 bases and J 4 bases; bases outside gene matches: 6. CDR3 length equals 14 residues. Germline CDR1 reads SEHNR; CDR2 reads FQNEAQ (reference sequence). CDR3 in amino acids: CASSLGTGFYGYTF. In DNA, the CDR3 is TGTGCCAGCAGCCTCGGGACAGGATTCTATGGCTACACCTTC.

The chain is built from TRBV5-1 and TRBJ2-1; 7 bases map to TRBD2. V lost 3 bases and J lost 6; bases outside the gene matches: 6. The germline V gene has CDR1 SGHRS and CDR2 YFSETQ. This CDR3 is built from 14 residues. CDR3 loop: CASSSVGGRNEQFF. The CDR3, as DNA: TGCGCCAGCAGCTCGGTGGGAGGGCGCAATGAGCAGTTCTTC.

This clone was seen once. The chain recombines TRBV5-6 with TRBJ1-5; 7 bases fit TRBD1. Looked up from germline, CDR1 is SGHDT and CDR2 is YYEEEE. The CDR3 contains 15 residues. With V trimmed by 0 bases and J by 9 bases, 9 bases remained unmatched. The CDR3, as DNA: TGTGCCAGCAGCTTGGGGGGGACAGCCCATCGGCCCCAGCATTTT. Amino acid sequence: CASSLGGTAHRPQHF. Full variable domain (rest looked up from reference TRBV5-6 and TRBJ1-5): DAGVTQSPTHLIKTRGQQVTLRCSPKSGHDTVSWYQQALGQGPQFIFQYYEEEERQRGNFPDRFSGHQFPNYSSELNVNALLLGDSALYLCASSLGGTAHRPQHFGDGTRLSIL.

CDR3 coding DNA: TGTGCCAGTAGTCTCCCCCAGGGAGGGCGAAGAACTGAAGCTTTCTTT. Protein sequence: CASSLPQGGRRTEAFF. The chain has TRBV19 and TRBJ1-1, with a possible D match to TRBD1 (5 bases). There are 16 residues in the CDR3. Germline V gene sequence: CDR1 LNHDA, CDR2 SQIVND (reference sequence). V was trimmed by 5 bases and J by 5 bases, leaving 21 bases between them.

The rearrangement joins TRBV6-5 to TRBJ1-3; 8 bases map to TRBD1. CDR1 and CDR2 (germline): MNHEY, SVGAGI. The ends lost 6 bases at V and 1 base at J; junction bases unmatched: 2. The CDR3 spans 14 residues. The CDR3 sequence is CASRDRGSGNTIYF. In DNA form, the CDR3 reads TGTGCCAGCAGAGACAGGGGTTCTGGAAACACCATATATTTT.

The gene calls are TRBV29-1 and TRBJ2-4, with a tentative D call TRBD1 (6 bases). From germline, CDR1 is SQVTM and CDR2 ANQGSEA. Trimming pared 4 bases from V and 5 bases from J, leaving 15 bases between. The CDR3 spans 14 residues. The CDR3 protein is CSVGQTGSQNIQYF. The CDR3 DNA reads as TGCAGCGTTGGACAAACAGGGTCGCAAAACATTCAGTACTTC.

This chain uses TRBV18 with TRBJ2-3; possible D gene TRBD1, 6 bases. Looked up from germline, CDR1 is KGHSH and CDR2 is LQKENI. The length of the CDR3 is 14 residues. V lost 3 bases and J 1 base, leaving 8 bases between the germline ends. The CDR3 DNA follows: TGTGCCAGCTCACCCCGGACAGGCACAGATACGCAGTATTTT. Amino acid sequence: CASSPRTGTDTQYF.

The rearrangement uses TRBV3-1 (or the pseudogene TRBV3-2) and TRBJ2-1; the D is unclear. Trimming removed 0 bases from V and 0 bases from J, with 6 bases in between. The V gene's germline CDR1 is LGHDT and CDR2 YNNKEL (reference sequence). This CDR3 has 15 residues. CDR3 nucleotides: TGTGCCAGCAGCCAAGAGCCAGTCTCCTACAATGAGCAGTTCTTC. Translation gives CASSQEPVSYNEQFF.

The chain is built from TRBV6-1 and TRBJ1-1; D not certain. Germline CDR1 reads MNHNS; CDR2 reads SASEGT. Trimming took off 0 bases at V and 3 bases at J, with 11 bases between the two ends. CDR3 size: 15 residues. The CDR3 loop reads CASSEAELTYTEAFF. CDR3 nucleotides: TGTGCCAGCAGTGAAGCCGAGCTAACCTACACTGAAGCTTTCTTT.

The genes are TRBV27 and TRBJ1-1; D is unresolved. This CDR3 region has 15 residues. Trimming stripped 2 bases from V and 1 base from J, with 11 bases between. Germline-derived CDR1 and CDR2 are MNHEY and SMNVEV (reference sequence). DNA for the CDR3: TGTGCCAGCAGTTTAGTCCTGACTTCGAACACTGAAGCTTTCTTT. Encoded protein: CASSLVLTSNTEAFF.

CDR3 region: CASSVSRDMNTEAFF. CDR3 nucleotide sequence: TGTGCCAGCAGCGTAAGCAGGGACATGAACACTGAAGCTTTCTTT. The V and J genes are TRBV7-9 and TRBJ1-1; tentative D call: TRBD1 (6 bases). The V end was cut by 5 bases, the J end by 0 bases, with 13 bases between. Germline loops: CDR1 SEHNR, CDR2 FQNEAQ (reference sequence). The CDR3 sequence is 15 residues long.

The V gene is TRBV18, the J gene TRBJ1-2; no firm D call. Germline lookup yields CDR1 KGHSH and CDR2 LQKENI. The CDR3 has 12 residues. Deletions cut 3 bases from V and 4 bases from J, with 6 bases between. The CDR3 protein is CASSPSAYGYTF. The CDR3 region has the DNA TGTGCCAGCTCACCTAGTGCCTATGGCTACACCTTC.

The V gene is TRBV7-9, the J gene TRBJ1-5, with a weak D call TRBD1 (5 bases). Trimming pared 4 bases from V and 0 bases from J, leaving 16 bases between. The length of the CDR3 is 17 residues. The germline gives CDR1 SEHNR, CDR2 FQNEAQ (reference sequence). CDR3 residues: CASSSQREGNSNQPQHF. DNA of the CDR3: TGTGCCAGCAGCTCGCAAAGGGAGGGGAATAGCAATCAGCCCCAGCATTTT.

J is TRBJ2-1 and V is TRBV30, with a tentative D call TRBD2 (5 bases). The CDR3 consists of 11 residues. The germline gives CDR1 GTSNPN, CDR2 SVGIG (reference sequence). V gave up 4 bases and J gave up 9 bases, with 10 bases separating them. The DNA of the CDR3 is TGTGCCTGGATCGAGGGCCTTGAGCAGTTCTTC. Amino acid sequence: CAWIEGLEQFF.

V usage is TRBV21-1 and J usage is TRBJ2-2; TRBD2 is the table's D call, not checked against the DNA. TRBV21-1 corresponds to a pseudogene. The CDR3 is 20 residues long. The CDR3 nucleotides read TGTGCCAGCAGCAATCAACCCCCGTGGAGCGGGGGGGCCATCATCGGGGAGCTGTTTTTT. Residues: CASSNQPPWSGGAIIGELFF.

The chain has TRBV7-6 and TRBJ2-1, with D perhaps matching TRBD1 (5 bases). Germline V lookup: CDR1 SGHVS, CDR2 FNYEAQ. The ends were cut back, 5 bases at V and 0 bases at J, with 14 bases in the middle. The CDR3 spans 16 residues. As DNA, the CDR3 is TGTGCCAGCAGCCCGACAGATAAAAGCTCCTACAATGAGCAGTTCTTC. Its protein product is CASSPTDKSSYNEQFF.

The gene calls are TRBV7-2 and TRBJ2-7; 10 nucleotides align to TRBD2. Germline CDR1 SGHTA, CDR2 FQGNSA. The CDR3 has 15 amino acids. V lost 4 bases to trimming and J lost 2 bases; unmatched junction nucleotides: 5. CDR3 DNA sequence: TGTGCCAGCAGCTCCCCTAGCGGGGGCGCCTACGAGCAGTACTTC. As protein: CASSSPSGGAYEQYF.

The gene calls are TRBV3-1 (or the pseudogene TRBV3-2) and TRBJ2-1; 7 bases are shared with TRBD2. CDR3 length: 12 residues. The V segment lost 6 bases and the J segment 10 bases; nucleotides outside the gene matches: 6. CDR1 and CDR2 (germline): LGHDT, YNNKEL (reference sequence). CDR3 sequence reads: CASSYSGREQFF. In DNA form, the CDR3 reads TGTGCCAGCAGTTATAGCGGGCGCGAGCAGTTCTTC.

The chain combines TRBV5-1 with TRBJ1-4; 7 nucleotides align to TRBD1. CDR1 and CDR2 from the germline V gene are SGHRS and YFSETQ. This CDR3 is 18 amino acids long. Unmatched junction bases numbered 18, after V lost 2 bases and J lost 8 bases. The CDR3 DNA is TGCGCCAGCAGCTTAGGACAGGCCCCTTATTGGTCCTGGGAAAAACTGTTTTTT. This gives the protein CASSLGQAPYWSWEKLFF.

The chain combines TRBV7-8 with TRBJ2-5; D possibly corresponds to TRBD2 (6 bases). Germline CDR1 and CDR2: SGHVS and FQNEAQ. The CDR3 is made up of 14 amino acids. V lost 4 bases to trimming and J lost 5 bases, with 14 bases between them. The CDR3 reads CASSSSGWRETQYF. CDR3 DNA: TGTGCCAGCAGCTCCAGCGGGTGGCGGGAGACCCAGTACTTC.

The gene calls are TRBV29-1 and TRBJ2-7; 12 bases are a match to TRBD1. The V and J ends lost 5 bases and 4 bases, in that order; junction bases with no gene match: 3. This CDR3 comprises 13 residues. Per germline, CDR1 SQVTM and CDR2 ANQGSEA. The CDR3 bases are TGCAGCGTTCAGGGACAGGGGGCTTACGAGCAGTACTTC. This encodes CSVQGQGAYEQYF.

This rearrangement joins TRBV7-9 to TRBJ1-3; a possible D gene is TRBD1 (5 bases). V gave up 5 bases and J gave up 0 bases, with 14 bases separating them. Per the germline V gene, CDR1 is SEHNR and CDR2 is FQNEAQ (reference sequence). This CDR3 comprises 16 residues. CDR3: CASSSNRGSSGNTIYF. The DNA of the CDR3 is TGTGCCAGCAGCAGCAACCGGGGGAGCTCTGGAAACACCATATATTTT.

The CDR3 coding sequence is TGTGCTAGTGGTCAAGATGCAGGGGGCTATGGCTACACCTTC. Its protein product is CASGQDAGGYGYTF. The V gene is TRBV12-5, the J gene TRBJ1-2, with 7 bases fitting TRBD1. The CDR3 runs to 14 residues. The V gene's germline CDR1 is LGHNT and CDR2 FRNRAP. V gave up 5 bases and J gave up 4 bases; unmatched junction bases: 7. The full variable domain, its missing parts supplied by reference TRBV12-5 and TRBJ1-2, is DARVTQTPRHKVTEMGQEVTMRCQPILGHNTVFWYRQTMMQGLELLAYFRNRAPLDDSGMPKDRFSAEMPDATLATLKIQPSEPRDSAVYFCASGQDAGGYGYTFGSGTRLTVV.

Comment on this clone: Other DNA sequences from this sample encode an identical CDR3 as well. The chain carries TRBV28 and TRBJ1-2, with TRBD1 matching 7 bases. The CDR3 covers 14 residues. The V segment lost 6 bases and the J segment 4 bases; nucleotides outside the gene matches: 8. CDR1 is MDHEN, CDR2 SYDVKM, per germline. DNA of the CDR3: TGTGCCAGCAGCCCAGACAGGGTTGGCTATGGCTACACCTTC. Its protein is CASSPDRVGYGYTF.

The chain carries TRBV7-8 and TRBJ1-4, with 9 bases identical to TRBD1. Germline V gene data show CDR1 as SGHVS and CDR2 as FQNEAQ. This CDR3 contains 17 residues. Unmatched junction bases numbered 11, after V lost 4 bases and J lost 5 bases. CDR3 region: CASSSLAPGTGNEKLFF. The CDR3 DNA follows: TGTGCCAGCAGCTCCTTAGCGCCCGGGACAGGGAATGAAAAACTGTTTTTT.

This chain links TRBV10-1 with TRBJ1-1, with 7 bases lining up with TRBD1. From germline, CDR1 is WNHNN and CDR2 SYGVQD (reference sequence). CDR3 length: 14 amino acids. The trim removed 3 bases at V and 1 base at J, leaving 2 bases unmatched. DNA for the CDR3: TGCGCCAGCAGTGATGGGACAGAGAACACTGAAGCTTTCTTT. Its translation is CASSDGTENTEAFF.